The rows below give T cell receptor beta chains drawn from one sample of a study of CD8+ T cells in alopecia areata. Assay: immunoSEQ multiplex PCR; the TCRdb copy retains only in-frame clones and omits some. The sample includes 150,000 to 250,000 clones, 60% of them seen just once. The input for sequencing was CD4+ T cells sorted from blood, taken at week 4, from a patient treated with tofacitinib. The receptors come from a human donor with alopecia areata. The CDR3 runs from the conserved cysteine through the conserved F or W. A D gene is named only where the DNA matches it firmly. Size values are once, few and many counts, or a class for expanded clones, and some rows have none.

TRBD2	TRBJ2-1	16	TRBV5-6	NA	TGTGCCAGCAGCTTGGATCGCGGGGGGTATTACAATGAGCAGTTCTTC	CASSLDRGGYYNEQFF
TRBD1	TRBJ1-1	13	TRBV29-1	NA	TGCAGCGTTGAAGTAACAGGGGTGGGTGAAGCTTTCTTT	CSVEVTGVGEAFF
NA	TRBJ1-5	14	TRBV6-6	few	TGTGCCATCCAAGGGCAGGGGAGAATTCAGCCCCAGCATTTT	CAIQGQGRIQPQHF
NA	TRBJ2-7	11	TRBV30	NA	TGTGCCTGGAGGGGGTACTACGAGCAGTACTTC	CAWRGYYEQYF
NA	TRBJ1-1	14	TRBV2	few	TGTGCCAGCAGTGCCCGGGGGAGGAACACTGAAGCTTTCTTT	CASSARGRNTEAFF
NA	TRBJ1-2	12	TRBV4-2	NA	TGTGCCAGCAGCCAAGATGCGGATGGCTACACCTTC	CASSQDADGYTF
NA	TRBJ2-4	16	TRBV5-1	NA	TGCGCCAGCAGAATCGACAGGGCGGGGGTCAAAAACATTCAGTACTTC	CASRIDRAGVKNIQYF
NA	TRBJ1-1	13	TRBV30	few	TGTGCCTGGAGTGGCAGACTGAACACTGAAGCTTTCTTT	CAWSGRLNTEAFF
NA	TRBJ2-5	11	TRBV18	NA	TGTGCCAGCTCACACAAAGAGACCCAGTACTTC	CASSHKETQYF
TRBD2	TRBJ2-4	13	TRBV7-9	few	TGTGCCAGCAGCTCCATTAGCGGGGTTATTCAGTACTTC	CASSSISGVIQYF
NA	TRBJ2-7	13	TRBV5-1	few	TGCGCCAGCAGCTTGCCCTTGAATGACGAGCAGTACTTC	CASSLPLNDEQYF
NA	TRBJ1-4	13	TRBV27	NA	TGTGCCAGCAGTCTTTCCGTTTCAGGGAAACTGTTTTTT	CASSLSVSGKLFF
NA	TRBJ2-1	10	TRBV7-2	NA	TGTGCCAGCAGTTTGCATGAGCAGTTCTTC	CASSLHEQFF
NA	TRBJ2-3	11	TRBV29-1	few	TGCAGCGTCCAAAGCACAGATACGCAGTATTTT	CSVQSTDTQYF
NA	TRBJ2-5	13	TRBV5-1	many	TGCGCCAGCAGCTTGGACAGACAAGAGACCCAGTACTTC	CASSLDRQETQYF
NA	TRBJ2-1	14	TRBV9	NA	TGTGCCAGCAGCGTTGCCCACCATTCCGTTGAGCAGTTCTTC	CASSVAHHSVEQFF
NA	TRBJ1-5	13	TRBV30	NA	TGTGCCCCGCTGGTTAGGGAAGATCAGCCCCAGCATTTT	CAPLVREDQPQHF
TRBD1	TRBJ2-7	11	TRBV20-1	few	TGCAGTGCTTACAGGGGCTACGAGCAGTACTTC	CSAYRGYEQYF
NA	TRBJ2-5	11	TRBV25-1	NA	TGTGCCAGCAGTCAGGCCGAGACCCAGTACTTC	CASSQAETQYF